This TCR beta chain was sequenced in a study of beta chain features in type 1 diabetes. Expressed TCRB transcripts were sequenced because the entire RNA isolate underwent reverse transcription. Assay used: immunoSEQ multiplex PCR; TCRdb lists only in-frame clones, some missing. The repertoire has 300,000 to 350,000 clones, roughly 12% of them found once; the top ten carry roughly 0.015%. Only a few counts were recorded for this clone. The antigen is not known. Study results and caveats: A moderate, significant TCRB CDR3 shortening appeared in type 1 diabetes across four CD4+ subsets. Cells with high TCR expression could be over-represented when cDNA is sequenced.

Material: naive CD4+ T cells from blood. The sequence came from a woman aged 18-29 years with type 1 diabetes.

The CDR3 sequence is CASMGGSGSYNEQFF. As DNA, the CDR3 is TGTGCCAGCATGGGTGGGAGCGGGTCCTACAATGAGCAGTTCTTC. The rearrangement joins TRBV28 to TRBJ2-1; perhaps TRBD2 as D (6 bases). The germline CDR1 and CDR2 sequences are MDHEN and SYDVKM. The germline V and J ends were trimmed by 7 bases and 1 base, with 14 bases remaining between them. This CDR3 is built from 15 residues.